These 4 T cell receptor beta chains were all obtained from the same sample, sequenced in a study of T cell repertoires in cytomegalovirus infection. TCRdb redid the calling of the reads with MiXCR, one entry per CDR3 protein. The sample includes tens of thousands of distinct CDR3 sequences, approximately 24% seen only once; the top ten take roughly 80%. For these receptors, no antigen is known. The sample taken for sequencing was PBMCs, sequenced either directly or after in vitro stimulation (not recorded which). Source of these receptors: a human donor in good health (CMV status not recorded). Some clones in this sample may be carry-over from other donors' samples.

This chain links TRBV6-2 or TRBV6-3 with TRBJ1-1, with D possibly TRBD1 on 5 matching bases. With 10 bases removed from V and 2 bases from J, the gap between germline ends came to 11 bases. The CDR3 extends over 12 amino acids. The germline gives CDR1 MNHEY, CDR2 SVGEGT. CDR3 residues: CATGTPNTEAFF. As DNA, the CDR3 is TGTGCCACCGGGACGCCAAACACTGAAGCTTTCTTT.

This clonotype has just a few counts. J is TRBJ2-3 and V is TRBV6-2 or TRBV6-3; D is unresolved. Trimming took 0 bases from V and 0 from J, leaving 1 base between them. Germline-derived CDR1 and CDR2 are MNHEY and SVGEGT. The CDR3 runs 13 residues. The CDR3: CASSYSSTDTQYF. CDR3 coding DNA: TGTGCCAGCAGTTACTCTAGCACAGATACGCAGTATTTT.

The rearrangement uses TRBV19 and TRBJ1-5; TRBD1 aligns across 7 bases. Per the germline V gene, CDR1 is LNHDA and CDR2 is SQIVND (reference sequence). The CDR3 sequence is 14 residues long. V trimming: 9 bases; J trimming: 3 bases; junction bases outside the gene matches: 8. The CDR3 nucleotides read TGTGCCAGCAGGCTGGGACAGTCCAATCAGCCCCAGCATTTT. Translating it yields CASRLGQSNQPQHF.

The table lists this clonotype with a few counts. CDR3 bases: TGTGCCAGCAGTTACCCAATACAGGGTGGGGTCAAGGACACCGGGGAGCTGTTTTTT. This codes for CASSYPIQGGVKDTGELFF. The rearrangement links TRBV6-2 or TRBV6-3 to TRBJ2-2; tentatively, D is TRBD1 (6 bases). Germline V CDR1 and CDR2: MNHEY, SVGEGT. The CDR3 sequence is 19 residues long. V dropped 2 bases and J dropped 3 bases, with 22 bases sitting between them.